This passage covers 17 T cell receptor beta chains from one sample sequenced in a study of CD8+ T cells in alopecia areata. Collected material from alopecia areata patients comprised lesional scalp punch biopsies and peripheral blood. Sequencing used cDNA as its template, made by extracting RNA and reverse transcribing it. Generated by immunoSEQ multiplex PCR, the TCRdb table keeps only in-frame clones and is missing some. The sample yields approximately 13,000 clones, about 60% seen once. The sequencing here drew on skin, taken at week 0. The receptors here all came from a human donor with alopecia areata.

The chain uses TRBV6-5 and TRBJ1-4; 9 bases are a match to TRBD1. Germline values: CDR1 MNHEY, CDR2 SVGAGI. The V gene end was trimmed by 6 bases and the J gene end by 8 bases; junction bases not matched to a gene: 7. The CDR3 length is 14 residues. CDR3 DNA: TGTGCCAGCAGAGACAGGGGGGGAGGGGAAAAACTGTTTTTT. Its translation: CASRDRGGGEKLFF.

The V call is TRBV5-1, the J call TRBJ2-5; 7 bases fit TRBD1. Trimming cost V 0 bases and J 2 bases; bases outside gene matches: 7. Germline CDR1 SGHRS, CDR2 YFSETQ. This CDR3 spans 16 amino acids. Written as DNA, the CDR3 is TGCGCCAGCAGCTTGGCACCGGGGACAGCTCAAGAGACCCAGTACTTC. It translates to CASSLAPGTAQETQYF.

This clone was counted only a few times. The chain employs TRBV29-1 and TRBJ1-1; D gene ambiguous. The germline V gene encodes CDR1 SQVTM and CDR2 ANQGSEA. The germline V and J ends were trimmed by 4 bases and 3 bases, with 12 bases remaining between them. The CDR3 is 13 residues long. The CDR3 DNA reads TGCAGCGTTGGCAAGAGAAGCGACACTGAAGCTTTCTTT. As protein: CSVGKRSDTEAFF. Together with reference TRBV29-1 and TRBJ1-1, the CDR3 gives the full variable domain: SAVISQKPSRDICQRGTSLTIQCQVDSQVTMMFWYRQQPGQSLTLIATANQGSEATYESGFVIDKFPISRPNLTFSTLTVSNMSPEDSSIYLCSVGKRSDTEAFFGQGTRLTVV.

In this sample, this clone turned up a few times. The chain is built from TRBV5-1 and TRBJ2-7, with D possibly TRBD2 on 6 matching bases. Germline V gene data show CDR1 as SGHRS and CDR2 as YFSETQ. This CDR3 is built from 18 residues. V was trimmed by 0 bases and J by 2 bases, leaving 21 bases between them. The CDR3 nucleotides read TGCGCCAGCAGCTTGGACCCCCCGGGAGCGGGCTTACCCTACGAGCAGTACTTC. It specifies CASSLDPPGAGLPYEQYF. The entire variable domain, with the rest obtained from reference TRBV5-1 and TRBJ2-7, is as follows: KAGVTQTPRYLIKTRGQQVTLSCSPISGHRSVSWYQQTPGQGLQFLFEYFSETQRNKGNFPGRFSGRQFSNSRSEMNVSTLELGDSALYLCASSLDPPGAGLPYEQYFGPGTRLTVT.

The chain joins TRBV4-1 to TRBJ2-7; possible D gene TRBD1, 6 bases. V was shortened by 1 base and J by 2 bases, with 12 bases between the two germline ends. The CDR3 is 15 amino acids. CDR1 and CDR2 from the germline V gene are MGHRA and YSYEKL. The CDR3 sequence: CASSQGRGSAYEQYF. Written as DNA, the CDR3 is TGCGCCAGCAGCCAAGGCAGGGGATCAGCCTACGAGCAGTACTTC.

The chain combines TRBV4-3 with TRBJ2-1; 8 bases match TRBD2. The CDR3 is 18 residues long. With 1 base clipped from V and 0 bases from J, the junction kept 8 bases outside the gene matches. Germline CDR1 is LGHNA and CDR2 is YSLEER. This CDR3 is CASSQAFSGEGSYNEQFF. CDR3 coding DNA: TGCGCCAGCAGCCAAGCATTTAGCGGGGAGGGCTCCTACAATGAGCAGTTCTTC.

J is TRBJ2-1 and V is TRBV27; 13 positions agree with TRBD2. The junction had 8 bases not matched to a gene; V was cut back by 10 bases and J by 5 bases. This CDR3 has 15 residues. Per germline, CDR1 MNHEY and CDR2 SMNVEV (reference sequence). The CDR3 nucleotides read TGTGCCACCTTGCAGACTAGCGGGGGGCACAATGAGCAGTTCTTC. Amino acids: CATLQTSGGHNEQFF.

CDR3 bases: TGTGCCAGCCTAATGCAGAAGAACACTGAAGCTTTCTTT. It translates to CASLMQKNTEAFF. The chain employs TRBV6-1 and TRBJ1-1; no clear D. The CDR3 is 13 residues long. Trimming left V 8 bases short and J 1 base short, with 11 bases between. The V gene's germline CDR1 is MNHNS and CDR2 SASEGT.

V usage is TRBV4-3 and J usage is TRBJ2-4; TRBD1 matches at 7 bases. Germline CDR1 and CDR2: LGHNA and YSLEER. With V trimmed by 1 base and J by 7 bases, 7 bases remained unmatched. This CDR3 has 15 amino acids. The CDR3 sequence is CASSQVEGASNIQYF. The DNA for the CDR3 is TGCGCCAGCAGCCAAGTAGAGGGGGCAAGTAACATTCAGTACTTC.

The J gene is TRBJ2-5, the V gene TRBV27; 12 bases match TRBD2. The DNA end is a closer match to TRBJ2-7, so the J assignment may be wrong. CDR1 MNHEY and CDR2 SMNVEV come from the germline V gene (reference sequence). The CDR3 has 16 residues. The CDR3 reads CASRLTSGGRPYEQYF. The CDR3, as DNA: TGTGCCAGCAGGCTGACTAGCGGGGGCCGACCCTACGAGCAGTACTTC.

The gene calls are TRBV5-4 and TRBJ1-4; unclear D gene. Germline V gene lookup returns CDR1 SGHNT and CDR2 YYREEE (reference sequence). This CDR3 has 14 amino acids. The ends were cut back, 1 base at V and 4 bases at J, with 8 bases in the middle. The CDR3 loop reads CASSLWNSNEKLFF. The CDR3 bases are TGTGCCAGCAGCTTGTGGAACAGTAATGAAAAACTGTTTTTT.

CDR3 coding DNA: TGTGCCAGCAGTTACCCGGACACATACTATGGCTACACCTTC. Encoded protein: CASSYPDTYYGYTF. The chain recombines TRBV6-6 with TRBJ1-2, with D possibly matching TRBD1 (5 bases). V was clipped by 2 bases and J by 3 bases, with 10 bases between them. CDR1 is MNHNY, CDR2 SVGAGI, per germline (reference sequence). The CDR3 is 14 residues long.

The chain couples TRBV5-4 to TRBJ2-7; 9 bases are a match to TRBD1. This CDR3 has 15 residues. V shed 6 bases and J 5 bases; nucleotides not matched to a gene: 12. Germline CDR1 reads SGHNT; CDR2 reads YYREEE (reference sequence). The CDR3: CASNSPGQGVNEQYF. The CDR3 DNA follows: TGTGCCAGCAACTCCCCGGGACAGGGCGTCAACGAGCAGTACTTC.

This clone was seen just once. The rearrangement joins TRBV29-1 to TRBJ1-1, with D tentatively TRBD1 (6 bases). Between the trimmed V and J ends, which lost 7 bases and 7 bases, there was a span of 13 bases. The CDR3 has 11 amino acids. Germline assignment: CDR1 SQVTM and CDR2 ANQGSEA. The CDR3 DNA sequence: TGCAGCGGTAAGGGGGGCTATGAAGCTTTCTTT. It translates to CSGKGGYEAFF.

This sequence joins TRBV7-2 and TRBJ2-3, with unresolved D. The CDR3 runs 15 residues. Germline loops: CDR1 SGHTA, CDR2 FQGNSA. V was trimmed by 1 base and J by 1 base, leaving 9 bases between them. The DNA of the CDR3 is TGTGCCAGCAGCTTAGGGGCCGGTGGCACAGATACGCAGTATTTT. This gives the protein CASSLGAGGTDTQYF.

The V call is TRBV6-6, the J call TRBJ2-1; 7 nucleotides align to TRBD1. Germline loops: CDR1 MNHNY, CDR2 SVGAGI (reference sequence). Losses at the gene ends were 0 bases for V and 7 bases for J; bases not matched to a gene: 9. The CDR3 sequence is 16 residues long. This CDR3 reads CASSYSRGTEGNEQFF. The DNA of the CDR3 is TGTGCCAGCAGTTACTCGAGAGGGACAGAGGGGAATGAGCAGTTCTTC.

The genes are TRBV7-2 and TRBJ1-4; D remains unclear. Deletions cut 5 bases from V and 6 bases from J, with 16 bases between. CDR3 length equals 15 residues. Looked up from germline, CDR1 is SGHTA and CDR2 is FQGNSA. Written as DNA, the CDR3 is TGTGCCAGCAGCCCCCGACCCTACCCGGATGAAAAACTGTTTTTT. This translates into CASSPRPYPDEKLFF.